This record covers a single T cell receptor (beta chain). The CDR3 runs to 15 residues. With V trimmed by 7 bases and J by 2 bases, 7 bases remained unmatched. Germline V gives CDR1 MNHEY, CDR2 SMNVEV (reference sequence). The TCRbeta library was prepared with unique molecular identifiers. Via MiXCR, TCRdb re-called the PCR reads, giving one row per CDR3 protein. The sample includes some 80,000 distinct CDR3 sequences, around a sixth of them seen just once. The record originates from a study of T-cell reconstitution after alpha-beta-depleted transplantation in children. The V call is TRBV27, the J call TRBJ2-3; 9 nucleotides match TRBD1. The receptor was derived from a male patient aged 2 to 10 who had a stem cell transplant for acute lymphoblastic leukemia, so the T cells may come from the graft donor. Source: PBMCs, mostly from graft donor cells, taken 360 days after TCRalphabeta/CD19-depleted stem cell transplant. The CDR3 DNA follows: TGTGCCAGCACCCCCCGGACAGGGGACACAGATACGCAGTATTTT. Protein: CASTPRTGDTDTQYF.